These T cell receptor beta chains were read from a single sample in a study of blood T cell repertoires in COVID-19. Clones were sequenced by immunoSEQ multiplex PCR, and TCRdb holds only the in-frame ones, with some missing. The sample lists 400,000 or so clones, roughly 88% seen once, with about 0.6% in the top ten. Source material: PBMCs or T cells enriched from blood (not recorded which). All receptors come from a young man who had recovered from COVID-19. Each CDR3 is given with its conserved first and last residue. D genes are given only for firm matches. Expanded clones are given a class, and other clones once, few, many or no size at all.

clone_size d_call j_call v_call cdr3_nt cdr3_aa
- TRBD1 TRBJ2-3 TRBV9 TGTGCCAGCAGCGGACAGGGGGTGAGGGCAGATACGCAGTATTTT CASSGQGVRADTQYF
- TRBD1 TRBJ2-7 TRBV6-1 TGTGCCAGCAGTGAGGACACAGGGGGCTGGTCCTACGAGCAGTACTTC CASSEDTGGWSYEQYF
- - TRBJ1-2 TRBV4-1 TGCGCCAGCAGGCAGGGGACGGCCTACTATGGCTACACCTTC CASRQGTAYYGYTF
- - TRBJ1-1 TRBV28 TGTGCCAGCAGCCCCCCCCATCATACAATGAACACTGAAGCTTTCTTT CASSPPHHTMNTEAFF
- TRBD1 TRBJ2-7 TRBV3-1/TRBV3-2 TGTGCCAGCAGCCATCGACAGGGGGTCTCCTACGAGCAGTACTTC CASSHRQGVSYEQYF
once - TRBJ1-4 TRBV28 TGTGCCAGCACCGCCTCGGGGGGCATTTATGAAAAACTGTTTTTT CASTASGGIYEKLFF
- - TRBJ1-1 TRBV11-2 TGTGCCAGCAGCCGACGAGGTGCCGGGGGCACTGAAGCTTTCTTT CASSRRGAGGTEAFF
- TRBD2 TRBJ2-1 TRBV9 TGTGCCAGCAGCGCGCGGGTCTCGGGGGGTCTCCGTTATGATGAGCAGTTCTTC CASSARVSGGLRYDEQFF
- - TRBJ2-5 TRBV28 TGTGCCAGCAGTTTTGTCGGGGGACGCGAGACCCAGTACTTC CASSFVGGRETQYF
- TRBD1 TRBJ1-1 TRBV9 TGTGCCAGCAGCGTAGGGGGTCAGGACAGGGGCGGCACTGAAGCTTTCTTT CASSVGGQDRGGTEAFF
- - TRBJ2-7 TRBV21-1 TGTGCCAGCAGCCTTCGGAAGGGGTACGAGCAGTACTTC CASSLRKGYEQYF
- - TRBJ1-4 TRBV3-1/TRBV3-2 TGTGCCAGCAGCCAAGAGGACTCGCGGGGGTTGTTTTTT CASSQEDSRGLFF
- - TRBJ1-3 TRBV5-5 TGTGCCAGCAGCAGGACAGTTTTCTCTGGAAACACCATATATTTT CASSRTVFSGNTIYF
- TRBD1 TRBJ1-1 TRBV25-1 TGTGCCAGCAGTTTAGGGGGCGGGACTGAAGCTTTCTTT CASSLGGGTEAFF
- TRBD1 TRBJ1-6 TRBV9 TGTGCCAGCAGCGCCCGGGACAGGGGTTGGTCACCCCTCCACTTT CASSARDRGWSPLHF
- TRBD1 TRBJ1-1 TRBV27 TGTGCCAGCGGATACAGGGGGCTTACTGAAGCTTTCTTT CASGYRGLTEAFF
- - TRBJ1-2 TRBV9 TGTGCCAGCAGCGTAGCGGAGGCAGCTATTTATGGCTACACCTTC CASSVAEAAIYGYTF
- - TRBJ1-1 TRBV7-3 TGTGCCAGCAGCTTTTCGGGGGGTTATACTGAAGCTTTCTTT CASSFSGGYTEAFF
- - TRBJ1-4 TRBV7-3 TGTGCCAGCAGCTTCAACGCTGGGGCAGATAGGCACGTGGGCCCAACTAATGAAAAACTGTTTTTT CASSFNAGADRHVGPTNEKLFF
- TRBD1 TRBJ1-2 TRBV7-9 TGTGCCAGCAGCTCCAAGGACAGGGGTGACTATGGCTACACCTTC CASSSKDRGDYGYTF
- - TRBJ2-7 TRBV6-2/TRBV6-3 TGTGCCAGCAGTTACGAGGGATTGTACGAGCAGTACTTC CASSYEGLYEQYF
- TRBD1 TRBJ1-5 TRBV28 TGTGCCAGCAGTCCATTGGGACAGGGGGATCAGCCCCAGCATTTT CASSPLGQGDQPQHF
- TRBD1 TRBJ2-2 TRBV28 TGTGCCAGCAGCCCACTGGGACAGGGGTACTGGGAGCTGTTTTTT CASSPLGQGYWELFF
- - TRBJ1-1 TRBV28 TGTGCCAGCCTCACAGTAATGAACACTGAAGCTTTCTTT CASLTVMNTEAFF
- TRBD2 TRBJ2-5 TRBV3-1/TRBV3-2 TGTGCCAGCAGCCCGACCGGGGGGGAGACCCAGTACTTC CASSPTGGETQYF
- TRBD2 TRBJ2-2 TRBV10-1 TGCGCCAGCAGTGAGGCCACAGCGGGAGGATACACCGGGGAGCTGTTTTTT CASSEATAGGYTGELFF
- - TRBJ1-2 TRBV6-5 TGTGCCAGCATAAGGGACAACACGAACTATGGCTACACCTTC CASIRDNTNYGYTF
- TRBD1 TRBJ1-2 TRBV15 TGTGCCACCGCCCTCCCGGACAGGTATGGCTACACCTTC CATALPDRYGYTF
- TRBD1 TRBJ1-6 TRBV11-3 TGTGCCAGCAGCTTAGCAGGGGGCGCGGATTCACCCCTCCACTTT CASSLAGGADSPLHF
- - TRBJ2-3 TRBV9 TGTGCCAGCAGCGCTTCGGCAGATACGCAGTATTTT CASSASADTQYF
- - TRBJ2-7 TRBV27 TGTGCCAGCAGTTCGGAGACGGGAAGTTACGAGCAGTACTTC CASSSETGSYEQYF
- TRBD1 TRBJ1-3 TRBV7-2 TGTGCCAGCAGCTTGCGACAGGGGAGAAACACCATATATTTT CASSLRQGRNTIYF
- TRBD1 TRBJ1-5 TRBV9 TGTGCCAGCAGCCTCGGGACAGGCGGTAATCAGCCCCAGCATTTT CASSLGTGGNQPQHF
- - TRBJ1-2 TRBV18 TGTGCCAGCTCACCACGGAGACAGATCTATGGCTACACCTTC CASSPRRQIYGYTF
- TRBD2 TRBJ2-1 TRBV2 TGTGCCAGCAGACAACTAGCGGGGGGTACGGATGAGCAGTTCTTC CASRQLAGGTDEQFF
- - TRBJ1-2 TRBV25-1 TGTGCCAGCACAGGCAGTAACTATGGCTACACCTTC CASTGSNYGYTF
- TRBD1 TRBJ1-4 TRBV2 TGTGCCAGCAAGCAGGGGGCGGATAATGAAAAACTGTTTTTT CASKQGADNEKLFF
- TRBD2 TRBJ2-1 TRBV7-8 TGTGCCAGCAGCCGCCTAGCGGGGGGATACAATGAGCAGTTCTTC CASSRLAGGYNEQFF
- - TRBJ1-4 TRBV6-1 TGTGCCAGCAGTGAGGGACGGGGGAATGAAAAACTGTTTTTT CASSEGRGNEKLFF
- TRBD2 TRBJ2-7 TRBV28 TGTGCCAGCAGTCTCGGACTAGCGGGAGTCTCTTACGAGCAGTACTTC CASSLGLAGVSYEQYF